The table lists the clone carrying this T cell receptor beta chain with a count of one. The data derive from a study of blood T cell repertoires in COVID-19. Per the germline V gene, CDR1 is LNHDA and CDR2 is SQIVND (reference sequence). CDR3 length: 16 residues. Trimming removed 5 bases from V and 3 bases from J; junction bases left unmatched: 4. Per the authors' pipeline: Reference gene primer amplification in the assay estimated nucleated cell counts. TCRdb's copy holds only in-frame clones and misses some; the assay was immunoSEQ multiplex PCR. D and trimming come from the DNA, and the V and J calls and clone size come from that table. The profile covers 150,000 to 200,000 clones, with under 90% appearing a single time and roughly 6.7% taken by the ten largest.

Specimen: peripheral blood. J is TRBJ2-3 and V is TRBV19, with 14 positions matching TRBD2. The TCR sequence derives from a man in his forties with acute or convalescent COVID-19. The CDR3 protein is CASSFRTSGGTDTQYF. The CDR3 region has the DNA TGTGCCAGTAGTTTCCGGACTAGCGGGGGGACAGATACGCAGTATTTT. The full variable domain, completed using reference TRBV19 and TRBJ2-3, is DGGITQSPKYLFRKEGQNVTLSCEQNLNHDAMYWYRQDPGQGLRLIYYSQIVNDFQKGDIAEGYSVSREKKESFPLTVTSAQKNPTAFYLCASSFRTSGGTDTQYFGPGTRLTVL.